This T cell receptor beta chain was recovered during a study of control samples from healthy donors and cancer patients. This CDR3 spans 15 amino acids. Per the germline V gene, CDR1 is SGHVS and CDR2 is FNYEAQ. V dropped 1 base and J dropped 1 base, with 9 bases sitting between them. Profiled with immunoSEQ multiplex PCR; TCRdb holds only in-frame clones, not every one. The data contain some 250,000 clones, roughly four fifths of them seen just once; the ten biggest clones take up 13%. The sequence was obtained from a woman aged 55-70 years with lung cancer. The chain links TRBV7-6 to TRBJ2-3; D may be TRBD2 (6 bases). The sequenced sample consisted of PBMCs. The CDR3 DNA is TGTGCCAGCAGCTTAGGGACTACCCGCACAGATACGCAGTATTTT. Translating it yields CASSLGTTRTDTQYF.